A selection of T cell receptor beta chains follows, all from one sample in a study of cytomegalovirus exposure and HLA in healthy donors. Method: immunoSEQ multiplex PCR; TCRdb's copy keeps in-frame clones and lacks some. The profile shows about 140,000 clones, about 75% of them singletons. The sample consisted of PBMCs. These receptors originate from a woman aged 25 to 39 in good health and CMV-seronegative. Both conserved end residues are part of each CDR3. A D gene is named only where the DNA matches it firmly. Rows may omit the clone size; those that give it use once, few, many or a size class.

TGTGCCAGCAGCCCGGACAGGATAGGATCACCCCTCCACTTT,CASSPDRIGSPLHF,TRBJ1-6,TRBV5-4,TRBD1,.
TGTGCCAGCAGTTCTCACAGGGTGACTGAGACCCAGTACTTC,CASSSHRVTETQYF,TRBJ2-5,TRBV28,.,.
TGCGCCAGCAGTCCGGAAAGGGGAAGCCGGAGGGGGAACACTGAAGCTTTCTTT,CASSPERGSRRGNTEAFF,TRBJ1-1,TRBV10-1,.,few
TGCGCCAGCAGCTCCGGACTAGCGGGACGGGAGACCCAGTACTTC,CASSSGLAGRETQYF,TRBJ2-5,TRBV4-1,TRBD2,few
TGTGCCAGCGGGAGAAGACAGGGGACCTTAGAAGCTTTCTTT,CASGRRQGTLEAFF,TRBJ1-1,TRBV6-5,TRBD1,.
TGTGCCAGCAGCACCGACAGGGGCTCCTACAATGAGCAGTTCTTC,CASSTDRGSYNEQFF,TRBJ2-1,TRBV7-9,TRBD1,.
TGCGCCAGCAGCCGTTCGGACACTTCTAACTATGGCTACACCTTC,CASSRSDTSNYGYTF,TRBJ1-2,TRBV4-1,.,.
TGTGCCAGCAGATTTTCCGGGACACCTAATCAGCCCCAGCATTTT,CASRFSGTPNQPQHF,TRBJ1-5,TRBV27,.,.
TGTGCCAGCAGCTTAGAGGAAGTCAGACAGTATGAGCAGTTCTTC,CASSLEEVRQYEQFF,TRBJ2-1,TRBV7-8,.,.
TGCGCCAGCAGCGCCACGAAAAAATTAGCGGGAGGCTCTCACGAGCAGTACTTC,CASSATKKLAGGSHEQYF,TRBJ2-7,TRBV10-2,TRBD2,.
TGTGCCAGCAGCTCCAGTCCCGTAGATACGCAGTATTTT,CASSSSPVDTQYF,TRBJ2-3,TRBV5-6,.,.
TGTGCCAGCAGCCTTTCGGGGGGACCCCTCACAGATACGCAGTATTTT,CASSLSGGPLTDTQYF,TRBJ2-3,TRBV7-2,TRBD2,few
TGTGCCAGCGGGGACAGTTTTTACGAGCAGTACTTC,CASGDSFYEQYF,TRBJ2-7,TRBV9,TRBD1,.
TGTGCCAGTAGTATGGCCCTGACAGGTTCCTACGAGCAGTACTTC,CASSMALTGSYEQYF,TRBJ2-7,TRBV19,.,.
TGCAGCGCTGTGGGGACTAGCGTCAACAATGAGCAGTTCTTC,CSAVGTSVNNEQFF,TRBJ2-1,TRBV29-1,TRBD2,.
TGTGCCAGCAGCTTGATGGACATCACCGGGGAGCTGTTTTTT,CASSLMDITGELFF,TRBJ2-2,TRBV5-6,.,.
TGCGCCAGCAGCTTGGCACTAGCGGGAGGGTCCACTAGCACAGATACGCAGTATTTT,CASSLALAGGSTSTDTQYF,TRBJ2-3,TRBV5-1,TRBD2,once
TGTGCCAGCAGCCCCAACCCACTCACAGATACGCAGTATTTT,CASSPNPLTDTQYF,TRBJ2-3,TRBV7-3,.,once
TGTGCCAGCAGCAGCGGGGACGAGCAGTACTTC,CASSSGDEQYF,TRBJ2-7,TRBV7-3,TRBD2,.
TGTGCCAGCAGCGACGACAGGGGGCCAAACATTCAGTACTTC,CASSDDRGPNIQYF,TRBJ2-4,TRBV9,TRBD1,.
TGTGCTAGTGGTTTGACACCGGGGGAGACCCAGTACTTC,CASGLTPGETQYF,TRBJ2-5,TRBV12-5,.,.
TGTGCCAGCAGCTTACCGACAGGGATAGACTATGGCTACACCTTC,CASSLPTGIDYGYTF,TRBJ1-2,TRBV7-9,TRBD1,.
TGTGCCTGGAGTGGGGCCGGGCAGGGGAAAGATACGCAGTATTTT,CAWSGAGQGKDTQYF,TRBJ2-3,TRBV30,.,.
TGTGCTAGCAGCCCGGTGGCTAGCGGGAGCGCAGATACGCAGTATTTT,CASSPVASGSADTQYF,TRBJ2-3,TRBV7-7,TRBD2,.
TGTGCCAGTAGTATAAGAGGGAATGAGCAGTTCTTC,CASSIRGNEQFF,TRBJ2-1,TRBV19,.,.
TGCAGCGTCGAACAGGGGAACTATGGCTACACCTTC,CSVEQGNYGYTF,TRBJ1-2,TRBV29-1,TRBD1,.
TGTGCCAGCAGTACATGGACAGGGAGGTCCTATGGCTACACCTTC,CASSTWTGRSYGYTF,TRBJ1-2,TRBV27,TRBD1,.
TGTGCCATCTTTGCGGGGGGGGAATACAATGAGCAGTTCTTC,CAIFAGGEYNEQFF,TRBJ2-1,TRBV10-3,TRBD2,.